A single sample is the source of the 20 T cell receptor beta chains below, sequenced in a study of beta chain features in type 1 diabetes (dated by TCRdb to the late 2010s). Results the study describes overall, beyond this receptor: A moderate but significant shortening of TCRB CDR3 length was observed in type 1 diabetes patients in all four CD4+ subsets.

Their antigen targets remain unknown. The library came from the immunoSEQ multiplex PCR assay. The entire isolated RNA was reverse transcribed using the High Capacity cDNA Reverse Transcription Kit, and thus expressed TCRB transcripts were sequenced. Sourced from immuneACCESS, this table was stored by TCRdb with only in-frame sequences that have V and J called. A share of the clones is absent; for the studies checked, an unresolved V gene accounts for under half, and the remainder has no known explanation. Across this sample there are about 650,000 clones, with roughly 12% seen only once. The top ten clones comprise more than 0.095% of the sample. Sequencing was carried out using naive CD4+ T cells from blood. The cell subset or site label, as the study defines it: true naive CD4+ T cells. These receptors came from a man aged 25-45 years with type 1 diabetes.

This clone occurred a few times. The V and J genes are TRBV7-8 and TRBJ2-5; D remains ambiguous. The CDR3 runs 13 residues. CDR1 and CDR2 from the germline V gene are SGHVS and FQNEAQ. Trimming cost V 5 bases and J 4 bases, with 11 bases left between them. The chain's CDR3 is CASSPDRAETQYF. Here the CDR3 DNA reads TGTGCCAGCAGCCCCGACCGGGCAGAGACCCAGTACTTC.

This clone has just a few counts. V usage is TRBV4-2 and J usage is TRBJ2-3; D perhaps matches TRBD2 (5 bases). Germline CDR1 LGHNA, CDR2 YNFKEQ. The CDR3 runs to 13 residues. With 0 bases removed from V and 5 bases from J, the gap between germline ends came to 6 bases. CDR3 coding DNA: TGTGCCAGCAGCCAAGATGGGAGAGATACGCAGTATTTT. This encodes CASSQDGRDTQYF.

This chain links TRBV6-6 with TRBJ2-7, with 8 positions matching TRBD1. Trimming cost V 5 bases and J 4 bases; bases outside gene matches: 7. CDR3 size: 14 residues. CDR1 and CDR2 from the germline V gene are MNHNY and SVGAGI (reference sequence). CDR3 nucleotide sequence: TGTGCCAGCAGTGCGGGACAGGCACGGTACGAGCAGTACTTC. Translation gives CASSAGQARYEQYF.

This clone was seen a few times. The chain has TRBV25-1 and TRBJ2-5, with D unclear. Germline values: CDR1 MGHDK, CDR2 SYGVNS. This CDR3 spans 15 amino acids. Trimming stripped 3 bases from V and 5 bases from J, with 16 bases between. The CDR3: CASSDFGYSSETQYF. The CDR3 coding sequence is TGTGCCAGCAGTGATTTTGGATACTCATCCGAGACCCAGTACTTC.

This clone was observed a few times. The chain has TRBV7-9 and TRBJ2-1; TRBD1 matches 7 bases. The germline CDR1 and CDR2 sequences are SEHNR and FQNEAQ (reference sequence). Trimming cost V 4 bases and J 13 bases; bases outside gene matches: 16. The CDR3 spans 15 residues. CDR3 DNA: TGTGCCAGCAGCTCTGGGACAGTACACTACAGAGAACAGTTCTTC. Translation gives CASSSGTVHYREQFF.

This CDR3 reads CASSQDHYGYLETQYF. DNA for the CDR3: TGCGCCAGCAGCCAAGATCATTACGGGTATCTTGAGACCCAGTACTTC. The V call is TRBV4-3, the J call TRBJ2-5; D unresolved. There are 16 residues in the CDR3. V was cut by 0 bases and J by 5 bases, with 16 bases left in between. The germline V gene has CDR1 LGHNA and CDR2 YSLEER.

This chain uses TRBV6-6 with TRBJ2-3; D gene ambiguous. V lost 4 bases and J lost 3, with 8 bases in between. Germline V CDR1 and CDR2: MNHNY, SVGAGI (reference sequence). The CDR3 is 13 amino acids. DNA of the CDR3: TGTGCCAGCAGTTTCGGAGTTACAGATACGCAGTATTTT. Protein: CASSFGVTDTQYF.

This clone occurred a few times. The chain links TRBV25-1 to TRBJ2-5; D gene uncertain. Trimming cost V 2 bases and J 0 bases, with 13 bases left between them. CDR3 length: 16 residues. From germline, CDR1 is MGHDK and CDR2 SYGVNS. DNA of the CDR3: TGTGCCAGCAGTGAAGGGCAGCTTCTTTACCAAGAGACCCAGTACTTC. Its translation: CASSEGQLLYQETQYF. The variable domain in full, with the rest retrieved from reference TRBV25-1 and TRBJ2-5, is EADIYQTPRYLVIGTGKKITLECSQTMGHDKMYWYQQDPGMELHLIHYSYGVNSTEKGDLSSESTVSRIRTEHFPLTLESARPSHTSQYLCASSEGQLLYQETQYFGPGTRLLVL.

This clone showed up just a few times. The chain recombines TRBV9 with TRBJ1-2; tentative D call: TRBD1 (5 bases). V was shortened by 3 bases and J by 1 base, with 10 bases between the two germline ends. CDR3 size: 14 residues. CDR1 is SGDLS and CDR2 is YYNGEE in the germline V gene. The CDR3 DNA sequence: TGTGCCAGCAGCGCGGGACGGGATAACTATGGCTACACCTTC. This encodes CASSAGRDNYGYTF.

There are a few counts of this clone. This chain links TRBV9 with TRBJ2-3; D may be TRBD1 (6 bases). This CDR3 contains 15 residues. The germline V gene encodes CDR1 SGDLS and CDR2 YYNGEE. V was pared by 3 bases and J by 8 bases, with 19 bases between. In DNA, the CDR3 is TGTGCCAGCAGCGGGTTGGGACAACCTCATGTTACGCAGTATTTT. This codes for CASSGLGQPHVTQYF.

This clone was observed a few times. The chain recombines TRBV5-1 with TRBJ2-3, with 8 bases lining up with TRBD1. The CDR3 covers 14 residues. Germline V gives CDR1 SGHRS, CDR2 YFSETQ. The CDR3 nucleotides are TGCGCTTCGGGACAGGAGGGATCGACAGATACGCAGTATTTT. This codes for CASGQEGSTDTQYF.

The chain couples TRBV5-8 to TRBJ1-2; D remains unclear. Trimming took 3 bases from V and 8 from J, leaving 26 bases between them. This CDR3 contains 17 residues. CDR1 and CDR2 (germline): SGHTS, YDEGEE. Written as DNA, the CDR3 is TGTGCCAGCAGCTCCCTACACGGCAGGTACTCCCTCGCCGGCTACACCTTC. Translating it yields CASSSLHGRYSLAGYTF.

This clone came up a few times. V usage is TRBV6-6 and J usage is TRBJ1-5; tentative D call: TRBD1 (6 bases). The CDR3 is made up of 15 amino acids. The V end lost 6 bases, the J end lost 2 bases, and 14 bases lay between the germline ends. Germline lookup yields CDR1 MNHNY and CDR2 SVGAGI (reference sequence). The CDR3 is CASSPGEGGNQPQHF. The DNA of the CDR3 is TGTGCCAGCAGCCCCGGCGAGGGGGGCAATCAGCCCCAGCATTTT.

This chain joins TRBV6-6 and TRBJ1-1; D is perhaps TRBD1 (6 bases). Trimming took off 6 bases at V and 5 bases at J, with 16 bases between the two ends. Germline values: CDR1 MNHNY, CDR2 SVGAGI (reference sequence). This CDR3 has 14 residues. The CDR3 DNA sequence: TGTGCCAGCAGCCAACAGGGAGGAAGGACTGAAGCTTTCTTT. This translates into CASSQQGGRTEAFF.

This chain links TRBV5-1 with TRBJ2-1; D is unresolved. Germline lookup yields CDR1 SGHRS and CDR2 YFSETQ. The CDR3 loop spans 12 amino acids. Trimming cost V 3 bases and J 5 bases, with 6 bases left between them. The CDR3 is CASSYQNNEQFF. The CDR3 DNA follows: TGCGCCAGCAGCTATCAGAACAATGAGCAGTTCTTC.

The CDR3 sequence: CATRGNGDEQFF. The CDR3 bases are TGTGCCACGCGGGGAAACGGCGATGAGCAGTTCTTC. V is TRBV2 and J is TRBJ2-1, with D possibly TRBD2 on 6 matching bases. The CDR3 contains 12 residues. V was clipped by 10 bases and J by 8 bases, with 15 bases between them. Per the germline V gene, CDR1 is SNHLY and CDR2 is FYNNEI.

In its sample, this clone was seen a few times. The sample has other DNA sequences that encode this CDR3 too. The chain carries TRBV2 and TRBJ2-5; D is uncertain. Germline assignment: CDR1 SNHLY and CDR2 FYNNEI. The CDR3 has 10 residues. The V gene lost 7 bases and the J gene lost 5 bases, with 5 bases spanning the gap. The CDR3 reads CASTRETQYF. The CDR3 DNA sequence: TGTGCCAGCACCAGGGAGACCCAGTACTTC.

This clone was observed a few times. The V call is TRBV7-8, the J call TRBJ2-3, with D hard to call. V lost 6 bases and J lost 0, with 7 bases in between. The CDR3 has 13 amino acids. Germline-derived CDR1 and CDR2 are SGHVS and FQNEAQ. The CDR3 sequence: CASRPSSTDTQYF. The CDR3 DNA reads TGTGCCAGCAGACCTTCTAGCACAGATACGCAGTATTTT.

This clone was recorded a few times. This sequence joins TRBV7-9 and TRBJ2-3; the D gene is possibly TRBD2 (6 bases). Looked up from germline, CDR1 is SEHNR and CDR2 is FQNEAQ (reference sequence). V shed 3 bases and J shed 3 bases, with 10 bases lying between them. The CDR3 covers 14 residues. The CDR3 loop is CASSFGGYTDTQYF. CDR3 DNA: TGTGCCAGCAGCTTCGGGGGTTATACAGATACGCAGTATTTT.

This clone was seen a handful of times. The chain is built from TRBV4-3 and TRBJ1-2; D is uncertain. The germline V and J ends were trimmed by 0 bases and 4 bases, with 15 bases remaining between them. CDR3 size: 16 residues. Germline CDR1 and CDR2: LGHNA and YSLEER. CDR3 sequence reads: CASSQDGQSSLYGYTF. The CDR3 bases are TGCGCCAGCAGCCAAGATGGCCAGAGTTCCCTCTATGGCTACACCTTC.